The present TCR beta chain was sequenced within a study of T cell repertoires in cytomegalovirus infection. As for the study in general: CMV infection plus the matching HLA type was flagged by public TCR beta signatures. Study results and limitations: Adding up the frequency of public TCR beta families identified people who carried CMV plus the relevant HLA. In two of eight donors, the top clonotype was HLA-C-restricted CMV-specific.

In regard to this clonotype: Its antigen is currently unknown.

V was pared by 0 bases and J by 4 bases, with 6 bases between. Germline values: CDR1 SQVTM, CDR2 ANQGSEA. This CDR3 contains 12 residues. MiXCR was run by TCRdb on the reads, yielding one entry per CDR3 protein. Of a few hundred thousand distinct CDR3 sequences in the sample, 15% to 20% are singletons; the top ten hold about 12%. The source material was PBMCs. This TCR derives from a human donor in good health (CMV status not recorded). Some clones in this sample may be carry-over from other donors' samples. The chain employs TRBV29-1 and TRBJ1-2; unclear D gene. Here the CDR3 DNA reads TGCAGCGTTGAAGACAGCTCCTATGGCTACACCTTC. The encoded protein is CSVEDSSYGYTF.